The 20 T cell receptor beta chains below come from one sample, sequenced in a study of T cells after yellow fever vaccination. TCRdb itself ran the 5' RACE reads through MiXCR, one entry per CDR3 protein. Among about 320,000 distinct CDR3 sequences listed, 3.5% to 4.5% were seen once. The material was PBMCs, obtained 15 days after the yellow fever booster vaccination. The receptors were sampled from a man aged 18 to 29 who received the YFV17D yellow fever vaccine.

This clonotype appeared many times. This sequence joins TRBV6-6 and TRBJ2-2; no firm D call. CDR1 is MNHNY, CDR2 SVGAGI, per germline (reference sequence). The CDR3 runs to 16 residues. V lost 5 bases, J lost 2 bases, and 15 bases lay in between. In nucleotides, the CDR3 is TGTGCCAGCAGTGGCCTGGGTAGTCAAAACACCGGGGAGCTGTTTTTT. Protein sequence: CASSGLGSQNTGELFF.

At least ten counts were recorded for this clonotype. The V gene is TRBV7-3, the J gene TRBJ2-3; D uncertain. The CDR3 runs 14 residues. Germline V gene sequence: CDR1 SGHTA, CDR2 FQGTGA. V gave up 1 base and J gave up 2 bases, with 7 bases separating them. The CDR3 spells CASSLKGYTDTQYF. Here the CDR3 DNA reads TGTGCCAGCAGCTTAAAAGGCTACACAGATACGCAGTATTTT.

The table lists this clonotype with many counts. The chain couples TRBV5-6 to TRBJ2-5; 7 bases match TRBD1. This CDR3 comprises 14 residues. Germline V gene lookup returns CDR1 SGHDT and CDR2 YYEEEE. Trimming removed 2 bases from V and 5 bases from J; junction bases left unmatched: 6. CDR3 coding DNA: TGTGCCAGCAGCTTCCGGACAGGAAGGGAGACCCAGTACTTC. It is translated as CASSFRTGRETQYF.

This clonotype was recorded a few times. This sequence joins TRBV12-3 or TRBV12-4 and TRBJ1-5, with 9 positions matching TRBD1. Trimming took 7 bases from V and 5 from J; bases not matched to a gene: 6. This CDR3 has 14 amino acids. The CDR3 bases are TGTGCCAGCACCCCGGGACAGGGCTATCAGCCCCAGCATTTT. Translating gives CASTPGQGYQPQHF.

The chain has TRBV14 and TRBJ2-1; D gene uncertain. The CDR3 length is 16 residues. Germline loops: CDR1 SGHDN, CDR2 FVKESK. Trimming pared 0 bases from V and 10 bases from J, leaving 19 bases between. The CDR3 nucleotides are TGTGCCAGCAGCCAAGATCCGAGTATTCGTCCGTGGGAGCAGTTCTTC. Encoded protein: CASSQDPSIRPWEQFF.

The rearrangement uses TRBV20-1 and TRBJ2-5; TRBD1 matches 12 bases. The CDR3 loop spans 15 amino acids. CDR1 and CDR2 from the germline V gene are DFQATT and SNEGSKA (reference sequence). V lost 3 bases and J lost 5; bases outside the gene matches: 7. For the CDR3, the DNA is TGCAGTGCTAGTGGGGACAGGGGGCGCGAGGAGACCCAGTACTTC. It encodes CSASGDRGREETQYF.

This clonotype was observed at least ten times. The chain is built from TRBV4-3 and TRBJ1-5, with D maybe TRBD1 (6 bases). Germline CDR1 reads LGHNA; CDR2 reads YSLEER. The CDR3 totals 16 residues. The V end was cut by 0 bases, the J end by 6 bases, with 15 bases between. CDR3: CASSQEYTGSGQPQHF. In DNA form, the CDR3 reads TGCGCCAGCAGCCAAGAATATACAGGGTCCGGTCAGCCCCAGCATTTT.

The V gene is TRBV5-1, the J gene TRBJ1-3, with a tentative D call TRBD1 (5 bases). V gave up 3 bases and J gave up 4 bases, with 11 bases separating them. CDR3 size: 14 residues. Germline V gene sequence: CDR1 SGHRS, CDR2 YFSETQ. As DNA, the CDR3 is TGCGCCAGCAGCTCCGGGACCAGGGGAAACACCATATATTTT. Translated, it gives CASSSGTRGNTIYF.

Only a few counts were recorded for this clonotype. The rearrangement links TRBV5-4 to TRBJ2-5, with D possibly called TRBD1 or TRBD2 (6 bases each). CDR3 length equals 16 residues. The V end was cut by 4 bases, the J end by 4 bases, with 20 bases between. Germline V gene sequence: CDR1 SGHNT, CDR2 YYREEE (reference sequence). The DNA of the CDR3 is TGTGCCAGCAGCCCCATTCAGGGGACTTCGGGAGAGACCCAGTACTTC. Residues: CASSPIQGTSGETQYF.

V and J are TRBV5-6 and TRBJ1-1; D possibly corresponds to TRBD1 (6 bases). V was shortened by 4 bases and J by 1 base, with 11 bases between the two germline ends. This CDR3 contains 14 residues. CDR1 SGHDT and CDR2 YYEEEE come from the germline V gene. CDR3 loop: CASSGLDRNTEAFF. The CDR3, as DNA: TGTGCCAGCAGCGGACTGGACAGGAACACTGAAGCTTTCTTT.

The table lists this clonotype with many counts. J is TRBJ2-7 and V is TRBV7-2; no clear D gene. CDR3 length: 14 amino acids. Germline V gene data show CDR1 as SGHTA and CDR2 as FQGNSA. V lost 4 bases and J 3 bases, leaving 13 bases between the germline ends. This CDR3 is CASSSPGGGYEQYF. The DNA of the CDR3 is TGTGCCAGCAGCTCCCCCGGCGGCGGCTACGAGCAGTACTTC. The variable domain in full, with the rest retrieved from reference TRBV7-2 and TRBJ2-7, is GAGVSQSPSNKVTEKGKDVELRCDPISGHTALYWYRQSLGQGLEFLIYFQGNSAPDKSGLPSDRFSAERTGGSVSTLTIQRTQQEDSAVYLCASSSPGGGYEQYFGPGTRLTVT.

This clonotype was seen a handful of times. The V call is TRBV5-1, the J call TRBJ2-4, with TRBD1 as a possible D gene (6 bases). The ends were cut back, 2 bases at V and 0 bases at J, with 12 bases in the middle. This CDR3 contains 16 residues. In germline, CDR1 is SGHRS, CDR2 YFSETQ. The DNA of the CDR3 is TGCGCCAGCAGCTTACAGGGCCCGGGAGCCAAAAACATTCAGTACTTC. Protein product: CASSLQGPGAKNIQYF. The full variable domain, with the rest looked up from reference TRBV5-1 and TRBJ2-4, is KAGVTQTPRYLIKTRGQQVTLSCSPISGHRSVSWYQQTPGQGLQFLFEYFSETQRNKGNFPGRFSGRQFSNSRSEMNVSTLELGDSALYLCASSLQGPGAKNIQYFGAGTRLSVL.

The chain couples TRBV18 to TRBJ1-2; D ambiguous. The CDR3 extends over 14 amino acids. V lost 6 bases, J lost 4 bases, and 15 bases lay in between. CDR1 KGHSH and CDR2 LQKENI come from the germline V gene. The DNA of the CDR3 is TGTGCCAGCTCCCCTCGGAGCAGGACCTATGGCTACACCTTC. Amino acid sequence: CASSPRSRTYGYTF.

The rearrangement links TRBV29-1 to TRBJ2-1, with D perhaps matching TRBD1 (5 bases). The CDR3 sequence is 14 residues long. CDR1 is SQVTM and CDR2 is ANQGSEA in the germline V gene. The V end was cut by 3 bases, the J end by 8 bases, with 17 bases between. CDR3 loop: CSVEWGYVPDEQFF. The CDR3 nucleotides are TGCAGCGTTGAGTGGGGCTACGTCCCGGATGAGCAGTTCTTC.

This clonotype was counted a few times. The rearrangement joins TRBV3-1 to TRBJ1-2, with TRBD1 matching over 9 bases. The CDR3 loop spans 16 amino acids. J was trimmed by 6 bases and V by 3 bases; bases with no gene match: 11. CDR1 LGHDT and CDR2 YNNKEL come from the germline V gene (reference sequence). For the CDR3, the DNA is TGTGCCAGCAGCCACTACCCCGGGACAGGGAGCGATGGCTACACCTTC. As protein: CASSHYPGTGSDGYTF.

This clonotype occurred many times. The V gene is TRBV4-1, the J gene TRBJ2-4, with 8 positions matching TRBD2. Losses at the gene ends were 1 base for V and 1 base for J; bases not matched to a gene: 12. CDR3 length: 19 amino acids. Germline V gene sequence: CDR1 MGHRA, CDR2 YSYEKL. The CDR3 coding sequence is TGCGCCAGCAGCCAAGCACGGGTGGGCGGGGGGCCCGCCAAAAACATTCAGTACTTC. Encoded protein: CASSQARVGGGPAKNIQYF.

This clonotype was counted many times. V is TRBV6-6 and J is TRBJ2-1; D is uncertain. Trimming left V 0 bases short and J 7 bases short, with 10 bases between. CDR3 length: 14 residues. Per the germline V gene, CDR1 is MNHNY and CDR2 is SVGAGI (reference sequence). CDR3 region: CASSYSSLVNEQFF. CDR3 in DNA: TGTGCCAGCAGTTACTCGTCTCTCGTGAATGAGCAGTTCTTC.

This clonotype was counted at least ten times. The chain combines TRBV20-1 with TRBJ2-3; 7 bases agree with TRBD1. This CDR3 comprises 15 residues. CDR1 and CDR2 (germline): DFQATT, SNEGSKA (reference sequence). V dropped 6 bases and J dropped 3; count of bases not matched to a gene: 12. The CDR3 spells CSAAPPTGRTDTQYF. As DNA, the CDR3 is TGCAGTGCCGCTCCCCCGACAGGGCGGACAGATACGCAGTATTTT.

As concerns this clonotype: Relative to the germline gene, one junction end is altered; a read error may explain this. This chain joins TRBV20-1 and TRBJ2-5; 12 bases match TRBD2. Germline V lookup: CDR1 DFQATT, CDR2 SNEGSKA (reference sequence). This CDR3 comprises 14 residues. The DNA for the CDR3 is TGCAGTGCGCGACTAGCGGGGGCCCAAGAGTCCCAGTACTTC. Translation gives CSARLAGAQESQYF.

This clonotype was seen repeatedly, ten times or more. The rearrangement uses TRBV28 and TRBJ2-7; TRBD1 matches at 9 bases. From germline, CDR1 is MDHEN and CDR2 SYDVKM. V shed 8 bases and J 3 bases; nucleotides not matched to a gene: 11. This CDR3 region has 15 residues. The CDR3 bases are TGTGCCAGCGCGCCTGGGGGGACAGGGCGCTACGAGCAGTACGTC. As protein: CASAPGGTGRYEQYV.